The 32 T cell receptor beta chains reported below all come from one sample, sequenced in a study of yellow fever vaccine responses in identical twins. TCRdb used MiXCR to reprocess the RT-PCR reads, holding one entry per CDR3 protein. Altogether about 2,400 distinct CDR3 sequences are present, 82% being singletons, with the ten largest covering around 9.1%. Material: T cells from blood (PBMCs), unsorted or a sorted subset (not recorded which), obtained before or after yellow fever vaccination (not recorded which). These TCRs come from a female donor who received the yellow fever vaccine.

This chain uses TRBV20-1 with TRBJ2-5, with D perhaps assigned TRBD1 or TRBD2 (5 bases each). CDR1 is DFQATT and CDR2 is SNEGSKA in the germline V gene (reference sequence). The CDR3 has 15 amino acids. The CDR3, as DNA: TGCAGCCAAATCACAGGAAGGGGAACGGGGGAGACCCAGTACTTC. Its translation is CSQITGRGTGETQYF.

This chain links TRBV29-1 with TRBJ2-1; 11 bases align to TRBD2. Germline V gene sequence: CDR1 SQVTM, CDR2 ANQGSEA. This CDR3 has 13 amino acids. The V gene end was trimmed by 5 bases and the J gene end by 5 bases; junction bases not matched to a gene: 2. The CDR3 is CSVRGLADNEQFF. For the CDR3, the DNA is TGCAGCGTTAGGGGACTAGCGGACAATGAGCAGTTCTTC.

This chain joins TRBV10-3 and TRBJ1-5; D gene uncertain. V was trimmed by 2 bases and J by 4 bases, leaving 6 bases between them. Germline V gene sequence: CDR1 ENHRY, CDR2 SYGVKD. There are 13 residues in the CDR3. The CDR3 nucleotides read TGTGCCATCAGTGAGAAGCTTAATCAGCCCCAGCATTTT. It specifies CAISEKLNQPQHF.

This clonotype was observed a handful of times. This rearrangement joins TRBV15 to TRBJ2-7, with D possibly matching TRBD2 (5 bases). Germline V gene lookup returns CDR1 LNHNV and CDR2 YYDKDF (reference sequence). Trimming took 0 bases from V and 5 from J, leaving 11 bases between them. The CDR3 consists of 14 residues. CDR3 sequence reads: CATSRELGGHEQYV. The CDR3 nucleotides are TGTGCCACCAGCAGAGAACTCGGAGGCCACGAGCAGTACGTC.

This sequence joins TRBV4-1 and TRBJ2-1; a possible D gene is TRBD2 (5 bases). With 0 bases removed from V and 4 bases from J, the gap between germline ends came to 13 bases. Germline V gene lookup returns CDR1 MGHRA and CDR2 YSYEKL. The CDR3 covers 16 residues. The DNA for the CDR3 is TGCGCCAGCAGCCAAGATTTCTACGGGGAGTACAATGAGCAGTTCTTC. It encodes CASSQDFYGEYNEQFF.

The chain couples TRBV7-9 to TRBJ2-1; D call uncertain. The V gene's germline CDR1 is SEHNR and CDR2 FQNEAQ (reference sequence). V lost 3 bases to trimming and J lost 0 bases, with 6 bases between them. CDR3 length equals 14 residues. The CDR3 bases are TGTGCCAGCAGCTTGGGTAGCTCCTACAATGAGCAGTTCTTC. Protein: CASSLGSSYNEQFF.

This clonotype was seen once. This chain uses TRBV4-1 with TRBJ2-2; TRBD1 or TRBD2 may be the D gene (5 bases each). The CDR3 has 14 residues. V lost 1 base to trimming and J lost 5 bases, with 8 bases between them. CDR1 and CDR2 from the germline V gene are MGHRA and YSYEKL. For the CDR3, the DNA is TGCGCCAGCAGCCAAGTATGGGGGACCGGGGAGCTGTTTTTT. This encodes CASSQVWGTGELFF.

The chain links TRBV15 to TRBJ2-3; D may be TRBD2 (5 bases). This CDR3 comprises 14 residues. V was shortened by 3 bases and J by 6 bases, with 13 bases between the two germline ends. Germline assignment: CDR1 LNHNV and CDR2 YYDKDF (reference sequence). DNA of the CDR3: TGTGCCACCAGCAGTATCTCGGGATCCGATACGCAGTATTTT. As protein: CATSSISGSDTQYF.

This clonotype has just a few counts. The chain joins TRBV4-2 to TRBJ2-3; D gene ambiguous. CDR1 and CDR2 from the germline V gene are LGHNA and YNFKEQ. The CDR3 runs to 16 residues. Between the trimmed V and J ends, which lost 0 bases and 6 bases, there was a span of 16 bases. CDR3 DNA sequence: TGTGCCAGCAGCCAAGATCCAGTCCCCCCCTCGGATACGCAGTATTTT. This encodes CASSQDPVPPSDTQYF.

The gene calls are TRBV5-4 and TRBJ2-1; no reliable D call. The germline gives CDR1 SGHNT, CDR2 YYREEE (reference sequence). The CDR3 runs to 13 residues. Trimming cost V 4 bases and J 8 bases, with 13 bases left between them. The CDR3 nucleotides are TGTGCCAGCAGCGCCGTCCCCGACGATGAGCAGTTCTTC. Translation: CASSAVPDDEQFF.

The chain recombines TRBV5-6 with TRBJ2-2, with D perhaps matching TRBD1 (5 bases). Germline V gene data show CDR1 as SGHDT and CDR2 as YYEEEE. The CDR3 loop spans 14 amino acids. The germline V and J ends were trimmed by 7 bases and 2 bases, with 12 bases remaining between them. The CDR3 loop is CASVFDRNTGELFF. Written as DNA, the CDR3 is TGTGCCAGCGTATTCGACAGAAACACCGGGGAGCTGTTTTTT.

The genes are TRBV6-5 and TRBJ1-1, with a possible D match to TRBD1 (6 bases). V lost 6 bases to trimming and J lost 4 bases, with 12 bases between them. CDR3 length: 13 residues. Germline values: CDR1 MNHEY, CDR2 SVGAGI. The CDR3, as DNA: TGTGCCAGCAGGTACAGGGCGCGCACTGAAGCTTTCTTT. Protein sequence: CASRYRARTEAFF.

This clonotype was observed a single time. V and J are TRBV27 and TRBJ2-7; 7 nucleotides agree with TRBD1. The CDR3 is 16 residues long. The germline gives CDR1 MNHEY, CDR2 SMNVEV (reference sequence). Trimming at V came to 2 bases and at J to 0 bases, leaving 7 bases not matched to a gene. The CDR3 sequence is CASSLPDRQSSYEQYV. CDR3 coding DNA: TGTGCCAGCAGTTTACCGGACAGGCAGAGCTCCTACGAGCAGTACGTC.

J is TRBJ2-1 and V is TRBV20-1; D unclear. CDR3 length: 12 residues. V lost 5 bases and J 6 bases, leaving 11 bases between the germline ends. CDR1 and CDR2 from the germline V gene are DFQATT and SNEGSKA (reference sequence). CDR3 sequence: CSAALPLNEQFF. The CDR3 DNA reads TGCAGTGCTGCGCTCCCGCTCAATGAGCAGTTCTTC.

The chain employs TRBV9 and TRBJ2-7; D uncertain. The V and J ends lost 2 bases and 5 bases respectively, with 2 bases between them. CDR1 SGDLS and CDR2 YYNGEE come from the germline V gene. CDR3 length: 10 residues. The chain's CDR3 is CASSVDEQYF. The CDR3 DNA sequence: TGTGCCAGCAGCGTGGACGAGCAGTACTTC.

This chain connects TRBV10-3 to TRBJ2-7, with D perhaps TRBD2 (5 bases). Germline assignment: CDR1 ENHRY and CDR2 SYGVKD. V was shortened by 2 bases and J by 3 bases, with 8 bases between the two germline ends. The CDR3 length is 13 residues. The CDR3 spells CAISEGLGYEQYV. The CDR3 region has the DNA TGTGCCATCAGTGAGGGACTGGGCTACGAGCAGTACGTC.

The chain employs TRBV15 and TRBJ1-2, with a weak D call TRBD1 (6 bases). There are 13 residues in the CDR3. Germline CDR1 is LNHNV and CDR2 is YYDKDF (reference sequence). Trimming removed 5 bases at V and 7 bases at J, with 14 bases between. CDR3 region: CATSRGLGGGYTF. Written as DNA, the CDR3 is TGTGCCACCAGCCGGGGGCTAGGTGGTGGCTACACCTTC.

The chain joins TRBV10-3 to TRBJ1-2, with a possible D match to TRBD1 (5 bases). The CDR3 is 15 amino acids. The germline gives CDR1 ENHRY, CDR2 SYGVKD. With 10 bases removed from V and 5 bases from J, the gap between germline ends came to 23 bases. CDR3 coding DNA: TGTGCCACCAGGGAGGGGCTCGAACGGATATATGGCTACACCTTC. Its protein product is CATREGLERIYGYTF.

This chain uses TRBV4-3 with TRBJ1-2; D is uncertain. Trimming cost V 0 bases and J 4 bases, with 12 bases left between them. Germline CDR1 reads LGHNA; CDR2 reads YSLEER. This CDR3 contains 15 residues. The CDR3 protein is CASSQERGSGYGYTF. CDR3 in DNA: TGCGCCAGCAGCCAAGAAAGAGGGTCAGGCTATGGCTACACCTTC.

The chain couples TRBV7-3 to TRBJ2-7; 8 bases map to TRBD2. The CDR3 length is 15 residues. V trimming: 1 base; J trimming: 3 bases; junction bases outside the gene matches: 5. Germline assignment: CDR1 SGHTA and CDR2 FQGTGA. CDR3 loop: CASSLNPGGNYEQYF. The CDR3 DNA follows: TGTGCCAGCAGCTTAAACCCGGGAGGGAACTACGAGCAGTACTTC.

The genes are TRBV10-3 and TRBJ2-1; perhaps TRBD1 as D (7 bases). V was shortened by 6 bases and J by 3 bases, with 15 bases between the two germline ends. Germline CDR1 is ENHRY and CDR2 is SYGVKD. CDR3 size: 15 residues. The CDR3 here is CAIRDAGQIYNEQFF. For the CDR3, the DNA is TGTGCCATCAGAGATGCGGGACAGATCTACAATGAGCAGTTCTTC.

This clonotype appeared once. The chain uses TRBV11-3 and TRBJ2-7; D remains unclear. Trimming took 3 bases from V and 0 from J, leaving 6 bases between them. The CDR3 sequence is 13 residues long. Germline lookup yields CDR1 SGHNT and CDR2 YENEEA. The CDR3 nucleotides read TGTGCCAGCAGCTTCGCAAGCTCCTACGAGCAGTACTTC. It is translated as CASSFASSYEQYF.

This sequence joins TRBV10-3 and TRBJ1-6, with 8 bases aligning to TRBD1. The CDR3 has 14 amino acids. The V gene end was trimmed by 6 bases and the J gene end by 5 bases; junction bases not matched to a gene: 3. Germline V lookup: CDR1 ENHRY, CDR2 SYGVKD. CDR3 in amino acids: CAIRGTGHNSPLHF. DNA for the CDR3: TGTGCCATCAGGGGGACAGGTCATAATTCACCCCTCCACTTT.

This clonotype appeared a few times. The chain has TRBV4-2 and TRBJ1-5; no definite D call. Germline V gives CDR1 LGHNA, CDR2 YNFKEQ. This CDR3 comprises 15 residues. Trimming removed 0 bases from V and 4 bases from J, with 10 bases in between. CDR3 nucleotide sequence: TGTGCCAGCAGCCAAGATTCCACCGCTAATCAGCCCCAGCATTTT. Its translation is CASSQDSTANQPQHF.

This clonotype has just one count. The chain links TRBV28 to TRBJ2-1, with a tentative D call TRBD2 (6 bases). CDR3 length equals 14 residues. Germline CDR1 is MDHEN and CDR2 is SYDVKM. Trimming removed 2 bases at V and 10 bases at J, with 15 bases between. CDR3 region: CASSLGSGPGEQFF. CDR3 DNA sequence: TGTGCCAGCAGTTTAGGGAGCGGGCCAGGGGAGCAGTTCTTC.

The V call is TRBV11-3, the J call TRBJ2-1; 7 positions agree with TRBD2. Germline values: CDR1 SGHNT, CDR2 YENEEA. J lost 3 bases, V lost 2 bases, and 10 bases had no gene match. The CDR3 runs 17 residues. CDR3 residues: CASSLNAASGIYNEQFF. As DNA, the CDR3 is TGTGCCAGCAGCTTAAATGCGGCTAGCGGAATCTACAATGAGCAGTTCTTC.

This clonotype was seen a handful of times. J is TRBJ1-1 and V is TRBV6-1; possible D gene TRBD1, 6 bases. Germline V gene sequence: CDR1 MNHNS, CDR2 SASEGT. The CDR3 extends over 14 amino acids. Trimming took off 6 bases at V and 5 bases at J, with 16 bases between the two ends. The CDR3 here is CASSHSGGRTEAFF. The CDR3 bases are TGTGCCAGCAGCCATAGTGGGGGGCGAACTGAAGCTTTCTTT.

The chain has TRBV29-1 and TRBJ1-2, with 12 positions matching TRBD1. The CDR3 runs to 14 residues. Trimming at V came to 4 bases and at J to 7 bases, leaving 7 bases not matched to a gene. CDR1 SQVTM and CDR2 ANQGSEA come from the germline V gene. Written as DNA, the CDR3 is TGCAGCGTTGGCCCGGGACAGGGGGCCTTTGGCTACACCTTC. This sequence encodes CSVGPGQGAFGYTF.

J is TRBJ2-1 and V is TRBV30; 9 bases are a match to TRBD2. Germline assignment: CDR1 GTSNPN and CDR2 SVGIG (reference sequence). The V and J ends lost 2 bases and 4 bases, in that order; junction bases with no gene match: 9. This CDR3 is built from 16 residues. The CDR3 DNA sequence: TGTGCCTGGAGTTCATCGACTAGCGGAATTTACAATGAGCAGTTCTTC. Its translation: CAWSSSTSGIYNEQFF.

V usage is TRBV3-1 and J usage is TRBJ1-5, with a weak D call TRBD1 (5 bases). Trimming pared 8 bases from V and 7 bases from J, leaving 9 bases between. Germline V CDR1 and CDR2: LGHDT, YNNKEL (reference sequence). The CDR3 is 11 residues long. CDR3 bases: TGTGCCAGCGGGGGGAAGCAGCCCCAGCATTTT. Protein sequence: CASGGKQPQHF.

This chain uses TRBV4-2 with TRBJ2-1, with unresolved D. The CDR3 consists of 13 residues. The germline V gene encodes CDR1 LGHNA and CDR2 YNFKEQ. Trimming removed 1 base at V and 10 bases at J, with 11 bases between. CDR3 sequence reads: CASSQVVSVEQFF. The CDR3 DNA reads as TGTGCCAGCAGCCAAGTTGTTTCGGTGGAGCAGTTCTTC.

This chain uses TRBV9 with TRBJ2-6, with D uncertain. The CDR3 has 15 residues. V was clipped by 3 bases and J by 1 base, with 8 bases between them. CDR1 SGDLS and CDR2 YYNGEE come from the germline V gene. CDR3 in amino acids: CASSAQGSGANVLTF. CDR3 coding DNA: TGTGCCAGCAGCGCCCAAGGGTCTGGGGCCAACGTCCTGACTTTC.